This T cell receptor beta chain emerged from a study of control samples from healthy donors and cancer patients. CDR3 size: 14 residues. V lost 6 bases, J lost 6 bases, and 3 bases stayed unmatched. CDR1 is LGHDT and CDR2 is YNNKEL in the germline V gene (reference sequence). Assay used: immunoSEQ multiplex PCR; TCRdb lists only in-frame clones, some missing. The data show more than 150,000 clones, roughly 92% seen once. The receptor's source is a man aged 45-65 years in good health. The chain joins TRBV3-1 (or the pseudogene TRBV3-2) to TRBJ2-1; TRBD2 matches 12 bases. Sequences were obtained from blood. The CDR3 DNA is TGTGCCAGCAGTCGACTAGCGGGAGTCAATGAGCAGTTCTTC. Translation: CASSRLAGVNEQFF.